This T cell receptor (beta chain) was recovered during a study of T cells in Graves' hyperthyroidism and ophthalmopathy. This clonotype was counted many times. RNA transcripts yielded amplified TCR beta CDR3 regions. Using the HTBI primer set, a first-round RT-PCR was run on the TCR CDR3. TCRdb re-analysed the multiplex PCR reads in MiXCR, keeping a single row per CDR3 protein. This sample has around 300,000 distinct CDR3 sequences, with 12% to 15% found just once. In germline, CDR1 is LGHDT, CDR2 YNNKEL (reference sequence). The CDR3 contains 14 residues. Trimming stripped 3 bases from V and 3 bases from J, with 11 bases between.

This TCR derives from a woman between 35 and 50 years old with Graves' ophthalmopathy. The V call is TRBV3-1, the J call TRBJ1-1; tentative D call: TRBD1 (6 bases). Specimen: blood. Here the CDR3 DNA reads TGTGCCAGCAGCCAGAGGGGGGGTGACACTGAAGCTTTCTTT. Translating it yields CASSQRGGDTEAFF.